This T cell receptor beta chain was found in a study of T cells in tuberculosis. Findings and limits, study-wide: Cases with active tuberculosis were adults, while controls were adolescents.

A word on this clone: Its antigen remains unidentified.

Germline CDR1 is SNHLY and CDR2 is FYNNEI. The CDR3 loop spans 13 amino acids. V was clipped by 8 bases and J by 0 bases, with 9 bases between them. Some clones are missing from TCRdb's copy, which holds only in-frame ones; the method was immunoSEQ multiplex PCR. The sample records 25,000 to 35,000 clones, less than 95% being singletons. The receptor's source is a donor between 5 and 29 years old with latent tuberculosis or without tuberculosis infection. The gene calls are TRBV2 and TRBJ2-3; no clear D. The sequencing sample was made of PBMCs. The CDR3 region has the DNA TGTGCCAGCCATGAGTCTAGCACAGATACGCAGTATTTT. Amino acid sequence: CASHESSTDTQYF. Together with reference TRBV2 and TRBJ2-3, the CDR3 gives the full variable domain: EPEVTQTPSHQVTQMGQEVILRCVPISNHLYFYWYRQILGQKVEFLVSFYNNEISEKSEIFDDQFSVERPDGSNFTLKIRSTKLEDSAMYFCASHESSTDTQYFGPGTRLTVL.